This T cell receptor (beta chain) was documented in a study of T cells in localized non-small cell lung cancer. Worth noting for this clone: What it binds is unknown.

The CDR3 runs 13 residues. CDR1 and CDR2 from the germline V gene are SQVTM and ANQGSEA. The germline V and J ends were trimmed by 2 bases and 5 bases, with 13 bases remaining between them. The data were produced by immunoSEQ multiplex PCR, yet TCRdb's version contains in-frame clones alone and is incomplete. Here the sample spans around 53,000 clones, around 80% being singletons. Regarding the study as a whole: Clonality peaked in uninvolved adjacent lung rather than tumor. Those with higher blood T cell density had longer overall survival.

This receptor was taken from a woman aged 35-70 years with stage II lung adenocarcinoma. Sequenced here: PBMCs, sampled before any cancer treatment. The V gene is TRBV29-1, the J gene TRBJ2-7; either TRBD1 or TRBD2 may supply D (5 bases each). The CDR3: CSVEWGNDDEQYF. DNA for the CDR3: TGCAGCGTTGAATGGGGGAACGATGACGAGCAGTACTTC.